A selection of T cell receptor beta chains follows, all from one sample in a study of shared clonotypes between healthy human individuals. Only in-frame clones appear in the TCRdb table, and some are missing; sequencing was by immunoSEQ multiplex PCR. The data contain about 1.1 million clones, 60% to 80% of them singletons. The source material was memory CD4+ T cells from PBMCs. These receptors were obtained from a man younger than 35 in good health. Some clones in this sample may be carry-over from other donors' samples. Each CDR3 is given with its conserved first and last residue. A D gene is named only where the DNA matches it firmly. The size entry is marked missing in some rows and otherwise reads once, few, many or a size class.

V gene	J gene	D gene	clone size	CDR3 protein	CDR3 DNA
TRBV9	TRBJ1-5	-	-	CASGENQPQHF	TGTGCCAGCGGGGAAAATCAGCCCCAGCATTTT
TRBV28	TRBJ2-3	TRBD1	-	CASNLITRGNTDTQYF	TGTGCCAGCAACCTGATTACCAGGGGGAACACAGATACGCAGTATTTT
TRBV11-2	TRBJ2-7	-	few	CASSLGQALKNEQYF	TGTGCCAGCAGCTTAGGCCAGGCGCTGAAGAACGAGCAGTACTTC
TRBV5-8	TRBJ2-1	TRBD2	-	CASSFGTSGTVEFF	TGTGCCAGCAGCTTCGGGACTAGCGGGACGGTGGAGTTCTTC
TRBV5-1	TRBJ2-7	-	-	CASSLVTGTYEQYF	TGCGCCAGCAGCTTGGTAACAGGGACCTACGAGCAGTACTTC
TRBV7-2	TRBJ2-1	TRBD2	-	CASSSGGLAGAFYNEQFF	TGTGCCAGCAGCTCAGGAGGACTAGCGGGAGCATTCTACAATGAGCAGTTCTTC
TRBV5-1	TRBJ2-7	-	-	CASSLGTSNSYEQYF	TGCGCCAGCAGCTTGGGGACATCCAACTCCTACGAGCAGTACTTC
TRBV7-8	TRBJ2-7	-	-	CASSFTYSSYEQYF	TGTGCCAGCAGCTTCACATATAGCTCCTACGAGCAGTACTTC
TRBV7-9	TRBJ2-5	-	-	CASSFRQWETQYF	TGTGCCAGCAGCTTTCGGCAGTGGGAGACCCAGTACTTC
TRBV28	TRBJ2-7	-	-	CASSLLHRRGPPYEQYF	TGTGCCAGCAGTTTACTTCATAGGAGGGGTCCCCCCTACGAGCAGTACTTC
TRBV5-1	TRBJ2-2	-	-	CASSLSRTANTGELFF	TGCGCCAGCAGCTTGAGCCGTACAGCGAACACCGGGGAGCTGTTTTTT
TRBV7-9	TRBJ1-3	-	-	CASSVDGSSGNTIYF	TGTGCCAGCAGCGTCGACGGATCCTCTGGAAACACCATATATTTT
TRBV5-1	TRBJ2-5	TRBD1	-	CASSWRTGNLEETQYF	TGCGCCAGCAGCTGGAGGACAGGGAATCTAGAGGAGACCCAGTACTTC
TRBV7-2	TRBJ2-7	-	-	CASSPRAMGGIVEYF	TGTGCCAGCAGCCCAAGGGCGATGGGCGGCATTGTAGAGTACTTC
TRBV5-4	TRBJ2-3	TRBD2	-	CASSSRTSGSTDTQYF	TGTGCCAGCAGCTCACGGACTAGCGGCAGCACAGATACGCAGTATTTT
TRBV28	TRBJ2-7	TRBD2	-	CASSPGGSGRMREQYF	TGTGCCAGCAGCCCTGGAGGCAGCGGGAGAATGCGCGAGCAGTACTTC
TRBV5-1	TRBJ1-2	-	-	CASSLDTSNYGYTF	TGCGCCAGCAGCTTGGACACCTCAAACTATGGCTACACCTTC
TRBV27	TRBJ1-2	TRBD1	few	CASRFLGGAGYGYTF	TGTGCCAGTCGATTTCTAGGGGGCGCGGGCTATGGCTACACCTTC
TRBV6-1	TRBJ2-5	TRBD2	once	CASSRTRWETQYF	TGTGCCAGCAGTCGGACTAGGTGGGAGACCCAGTACTTC
TRBV7-8	TRBJ1-2	TRBD1	-	CASSPRGGTGGYGYTF	TGTGCCAGCAGCCCCCGAGGTGGGACAGGGGGCTATGGCTACACCTTC
TRBV5-4	TRBJ1-2	TRBD1	-	CASSRRTGEDYGYTF	TGTGCCAGCAGCCGACGAACAGGGGAGGACTATGGCTACACCTTC
TRBV9	TRBJ2-3	-	-	CASSDGAGAYTDTQYF	TGTGCCAGCAGCGATGGTGCAGGGGCCTACACAGATACGCAGTATTTT
TRBV6-1	TRBJ1-5	TRBD1	-	CASSQVGTANQPQHF	TGTGCCAGCAGTCAAGTAGGGACAGCCAATCAGCCCCAGCATTTT
TRBV5-4	TRBJ1-4	-	-	CASSLGGGLYEKLFF	TGTGCCAGCAGCTTGGGAGGAGGGCTTTATGAAAAACTGTTTTTT
TRBV7-9	TRBJ2-3	-	-	CASRYLGDTQYF	TGTGCCAGCAGGTATCTAGGAGATACGCAGTATTTT
TRBV6-5	TRBJ1-4	-	-	CASRAGGEEKLFF	TGTGCCAGCCGAGCGGGGGGCGAGGAAAAACTGTTTTTT
TRBV5-1	TRBJ2-2	-	-	CASSLALTNTGELFF	TGCGCCAGCAGCTTGGCCCTGACGAACACCGGGGAGCTGTTTTTT
TRBV5-1	TRBJ1-2	-	-	CASRQLEARGYTF	TGCGCCAGCCGACAACTGGAGGCGCGGGGCTACACCTTC
TRBV28	TRBJ2-2	TRBD2	-	CASTPRGGTSGSGELFF	TGTGCCAGCACCCCAAGGGGAGGGACTTCAGGGTCCGGGGAGCTGTTTTTT
TRBV5-1	TRBJ1-4	-	once	CASRPVGANEKLFF	TGCGCCAGCAGGCCGGTTGGAGCTAATGAAAAACTGTTTTTT
TRBV30	TRBJ1-4	-	-	CACQMGATNEKLFF	TGTGCCTGCCAAATGGGGGCAACTAATGAAAAACTGTTTTTT
TRBV30	TRBJ2-7	-	-	CAWTMRKLSYEQYF	TGTGCCTGGACTATGAGGAAGCTGTCCTACGAGCAGTACTTC
TRBV4-3	TRBJ2-3	-	-	CASSQDYGQRTDTQYF	TGCGCCAGCAGCCAAGATTATGGACAGCGCACAGATACGCAGTATTTT
TRBV9	TRBJ2-7	-	-	CASSVAGHSPYEQYF	TGTGCCAGCAGCGTAGCTGGACACTCTCCCTACGAGCAGTACTTC